This T cell receptor beta chain was sequenced during a study of blood T cell repertoires in COVID-19. About the research overall: Acute and convalescent COVID-19 specimens originated in the United States, Italy and Spain. Nucleic acid was either cDNA or gDNA, and it came from T cells, B-cell-depleted T cells, or PBMCs.

Source study methods: How many nucleated cells were present was estimated from reference gene primer amplification. Sequencing was performed with immunoSEQ multiplex PCR; in TCRdb, only in-frame clones are kept and a portion is missing. That table is the source of V, J and clone size, and D and trimming were worked out from the DNA. The repertoire holds about 150,000 clones, 80% to 90% seen once, with roughly 8.3% in the top ten. The ends lost 4 bases at V and 11 bases at J; junction bases unmatched: 8. Looked up from germline, CDR1 is MDHEN and CDR2 is SYDVKM. The CDR3 runs to 13 residues. The chain combines TRBV28 with TRBJ1-1, with 9 positions matching TRBD1. Input material: peripheral blood. The TCR originated in a woman aged 55-75 years with COVID-19, enrolled during active disease. DNA of the CDR3: TGTGCCAGCAGTTCGAGGGACAGGGTAGGGGCTTTCTTT. Its translation is CASSSRDRVGAFF.